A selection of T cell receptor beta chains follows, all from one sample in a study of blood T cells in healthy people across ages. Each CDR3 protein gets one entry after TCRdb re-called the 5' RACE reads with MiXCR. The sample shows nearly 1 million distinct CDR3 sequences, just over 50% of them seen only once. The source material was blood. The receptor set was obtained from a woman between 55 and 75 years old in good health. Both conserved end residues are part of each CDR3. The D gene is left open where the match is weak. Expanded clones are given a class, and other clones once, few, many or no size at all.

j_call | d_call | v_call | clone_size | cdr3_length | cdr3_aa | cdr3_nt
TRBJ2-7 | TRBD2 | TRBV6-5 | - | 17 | CASSPPLTRDYVYEQYF | TGTGCCAGCAGTCCTCCATTAACGCGGGACTACGTCTACGAGCAGTACTTC
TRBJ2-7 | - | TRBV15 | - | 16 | CATSRDLGQGYNEQYF | TGTGCCACCAGCAGAGATCTGGGACAAGGTTACAATGAGCAGTACTTC
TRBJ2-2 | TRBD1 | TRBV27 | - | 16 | CASSLSRDRGTGELFF | TGTGCCAGCAGTTTATCCCGGGACAGAGGCACCGGGGAGCTGTTTTTT
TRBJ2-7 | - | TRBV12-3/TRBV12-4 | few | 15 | CASSSGGQNSYEQYF | TGTGCCAGCAGTTCCGGGGGACAGAACTCCTACGAGCAGTACTTC
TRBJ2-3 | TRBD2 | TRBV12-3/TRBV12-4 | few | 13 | CASRTGGADTQYF | TGTGCCAGCAGAACGGGGGGGGCAGATACGCAGTATTTT
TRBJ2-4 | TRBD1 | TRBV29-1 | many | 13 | CSVRGQGSNIQYF | TGCAGCGTTCGGGGACAGGGCAGCAACATTCAGTACTTC
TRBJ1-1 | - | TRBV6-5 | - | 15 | CASRRTAFMNTEAFF | TGTGCCAGCAGGCGGACGGCGTTTATGAACACTGAAGCTTTCTTT
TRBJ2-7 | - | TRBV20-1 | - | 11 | CSGVGSYEQYF | TGCAGTGGGGTCGGATCCTACGAGCAGTACTTC
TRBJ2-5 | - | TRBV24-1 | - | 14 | CATSDTQVRETQYF | TGTGCCACCAGTGACACACAGGTCCGGGAGACCCAGTACTTC
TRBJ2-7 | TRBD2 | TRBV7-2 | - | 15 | CASRLGLAEPYEQYF | TGTGCCAGCAGACTGGGACTAGCGGAGCCCTACGAGCAGTACTTC
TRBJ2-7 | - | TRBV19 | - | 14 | CASAFSVGSYEQYF | TGTGCCAGCGCATTTTCGGTAGGGTCCTACGAGCAGTACTTC
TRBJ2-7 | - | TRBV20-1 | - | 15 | CSARGNINKGYEQYF | TGCAGTGCTAGGGGGAACATCAACAAGGGCTACGAGCAGTACTTC
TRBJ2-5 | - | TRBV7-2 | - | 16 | CASSLAATPTLETQYF | TGTGCCAGCAGCTTAGCTGCCACGCCTACCTTGGAGACCCAGTACTTC
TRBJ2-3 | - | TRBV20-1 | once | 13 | CSASLSLLEAQYF | TGCAGTGCTTCTCTCAGTCTCCTCGAGGCGCAGTATTTT
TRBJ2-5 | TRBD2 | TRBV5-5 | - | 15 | CASSLTSGIQETQYF | TGTGCCAGCAGCTTGACTAGCGGTATACAAGAGACCCAGTACTTC
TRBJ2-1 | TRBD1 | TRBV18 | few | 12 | CASSLQGAEQFF | TGTGCCAGCTCACTTCAGGGGGCTGAGCAGTTCTTC
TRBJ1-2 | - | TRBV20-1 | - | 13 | CSARMNRDYGYTF | TGCAGCGCTAGGATGAACAGAGACTATGGCTACACCTTC
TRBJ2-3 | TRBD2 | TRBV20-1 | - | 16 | CSARDLAVEGTDTQYF | TGCAGTGCTAGAGACCTAGCGGTGGAAGGCACAGATACGCAGTATTTT
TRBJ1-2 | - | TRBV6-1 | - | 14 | CASSEAQAGYGYTF | TGTGCCAGCAGTGAAGCTCAGGCGGGCTATGGCTACACCTTC
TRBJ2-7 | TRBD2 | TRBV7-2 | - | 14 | CASKSSGSAYEQYF | TGTGCCAGCAAGTCTAGCGGTTCGGCCTACGAGCAGTACTTC
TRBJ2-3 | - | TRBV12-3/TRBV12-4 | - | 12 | CASSLHVDTQYF | TGTGCCAGCAGCTTACACGTAGATACGCAGTATTTT
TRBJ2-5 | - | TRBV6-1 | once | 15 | CASSSIGEVRETQYF | TGTGCCAGCAGTAGCATCGGGGAGGTGCGAGAGACCCAGTACTTC
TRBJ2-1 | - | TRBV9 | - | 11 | CASNLAGEQFF | TGTGCCAGCAACCTCGCCGGTGAGCAGTTCTTC
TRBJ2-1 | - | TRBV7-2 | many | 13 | CASSQQGFDEQFF | TGTGCCAGCAGCCAGCAGGGTTTTGATGAGCAGTTCTTC
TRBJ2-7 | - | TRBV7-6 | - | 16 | CASSSLPDISSYEQYF | TGTGCCAGCAGCTCCCTCCCCGACATTAGCTCCTACGAGCAGTACTTC
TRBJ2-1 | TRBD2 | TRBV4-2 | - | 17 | CASSQPLAGEGNNEQFF | TGTGCCAGCAGCCAGCCTCTAGCGGGAGAGGGGAACAATGAGCAGTTCTTC
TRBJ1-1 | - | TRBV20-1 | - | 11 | CSARGEGEAFF | TGCAGTGCTAGAGGGGAGGGAGAAGCTTTCTTT
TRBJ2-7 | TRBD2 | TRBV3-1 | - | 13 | CATHGLAGDEQYF | TGTGCCACTCACGGACTAGCGGGTGACGAGCAGTACTTC
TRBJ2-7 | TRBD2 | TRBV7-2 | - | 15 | CASSNFAGAGYEQYF | TGTGCCAGCAGCAACTTTGCGGGAGCTGGATACGAGCAGTACTTC
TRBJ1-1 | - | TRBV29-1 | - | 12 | CSVEDLGTGAFF | TGCAGTGTTGAGGACCTCGGAACTGGAGCTTTCTTT
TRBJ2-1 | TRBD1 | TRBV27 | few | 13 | CASSSTGDNEQFF | TGTGCCAGCAGTTCGACAGGGGACAATGAGCAGTTCTTC
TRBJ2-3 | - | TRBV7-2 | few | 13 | CASSLQPSDTQYF | TGTGCCAGCAGCCTTCAACCATCAGATACGCAGTATTTT
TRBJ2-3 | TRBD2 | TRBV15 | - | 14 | CATSRTSGTDTQYF | TGTGCCACCAGCAGGACTAGCGGGACAGATACGCAGTATTTT
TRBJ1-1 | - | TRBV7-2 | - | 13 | CASSETPNTEAFF | TGTGCCAGCAGCGAGACCCCGAACACTGAAGCTTTCTTT
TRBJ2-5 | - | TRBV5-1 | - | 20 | CASSLAEAVLSLTQANEQYF | TGCGCCAGCAGCTTGGCAGAGGCGGTCCTAAGCCTAACGCAGGCCAATGAGCAGTACTTC